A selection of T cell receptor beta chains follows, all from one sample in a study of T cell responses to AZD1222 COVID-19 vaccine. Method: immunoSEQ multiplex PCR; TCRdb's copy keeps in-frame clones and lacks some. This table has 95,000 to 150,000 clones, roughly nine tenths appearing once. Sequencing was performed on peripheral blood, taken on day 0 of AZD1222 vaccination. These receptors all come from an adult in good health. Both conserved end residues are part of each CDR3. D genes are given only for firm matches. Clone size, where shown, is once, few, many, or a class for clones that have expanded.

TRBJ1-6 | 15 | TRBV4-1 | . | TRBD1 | CASSQDRGQYSPLHF | TGCGCCAGCAGCCAGGACAGGGGGCAGTATTCACCCCTCCACTTT
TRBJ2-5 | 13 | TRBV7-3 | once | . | CASSPGNVETQYF | TGTGCCAGCTCCCCGGGTAATGTCGAGACCCAGTACTTC
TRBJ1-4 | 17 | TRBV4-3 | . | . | CASSPGFSGVQDEKLFF | TGCGCCAGCAGCCCAGGTTTCTCCGGGGTGCAGGACGAAAAACTGTTTTTT
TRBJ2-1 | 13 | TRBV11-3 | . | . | CASSSRAYNEQFF | TGTGCCAGCAGCTCGAGGGCGTACAATGAGCAGTTCTTC
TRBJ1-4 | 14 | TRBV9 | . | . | CASSPGPGNEKLFF | TGTGCCAGCAGCCCGGGACCAGGGAATGAAAAACTGTTTTTT
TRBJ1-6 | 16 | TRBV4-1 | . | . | CASSQDTGVRYSPLHF | TGCGCCAGCAGCCAAGATACTGGGGTTCGTTATTCACCCCTCCACTTT
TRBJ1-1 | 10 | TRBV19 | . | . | CGTGNTEAFF | TGTGGAACAGGGAACACTGAAGCTTTCTTT
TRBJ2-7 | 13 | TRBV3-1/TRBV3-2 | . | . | CASSRTGPGEQYF | TGTGCCAGCAGCCGGACGGGCCCTGGAGAGCAGTACTTC
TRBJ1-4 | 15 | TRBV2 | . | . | CASSGHRVPNEKLFF | TGTGCCAGCAGTGGTCACAGGGTTCCAAATGAAAAACTGTTTTTT
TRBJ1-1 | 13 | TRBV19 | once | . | CSSSEAMNTEAFF | TGTTCCTCTTCCGAGGCCATGAACACTGAAGCTTTCTTT
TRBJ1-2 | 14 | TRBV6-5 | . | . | CASIRAGTNYGYTF | TGTGCCAGCATTAGAGCCGGGACCAACTATGGCTACACCTTC
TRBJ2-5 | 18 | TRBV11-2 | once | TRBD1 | CASSLEAPGQMGQETQYF | TGTGCCAGCAGCTTAGAGGCCCCGGGACAGATGGGCCAAGAGACCCAGTACTTC
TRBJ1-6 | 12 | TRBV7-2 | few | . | CASSGYNSPLHF | TGTGCCAGCAGCGGCTATAATTCACCCCTCCACTTT
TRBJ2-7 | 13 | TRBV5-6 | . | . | CASSLGQGSTEYF | TGTGCCAGCAGCTTGGGACAAGGGAGTACTGAGTACTTC
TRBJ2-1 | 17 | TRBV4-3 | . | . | CASSQEIVERSYNEQFF | TGCGCCAGCAGCCAAGAGATCGTAGAACGGTCCTACAATGAGCAGTTCTTC
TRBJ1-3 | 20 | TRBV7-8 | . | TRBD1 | CASSFLGQGTSNSLGNTIYF | TGTGCCAGCAGCTTCCTGGGACAGGGGACGTCCAACTCTCTTGGAAACACCATATATTTT
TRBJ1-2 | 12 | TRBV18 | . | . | CASSPPGEGYTF | TGTGCCAGCTCACCACCAGGAGAGGGCTACACCTTC
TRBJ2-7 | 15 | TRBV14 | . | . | CASSQVMAGPYEQYF | TGTGCCAGCAGCCAAGTGATGGCAGGGCCCTACGAGCAGTACTTC
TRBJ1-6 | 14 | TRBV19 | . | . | CASNFGQQNSPLHF | TGTGCCAGTAATTTTGGACAGCAGAATTCACCCCTCCACTTT